The 20 T cell receptor beta chains reported below all come from one sample, sequenced in a study of beta chain features in type 1 diabetes. Overall study results and limits: All four CD4+ subsets from Type 1 diabetes patients carried moderately but significantly shorter TCRB CDR3s.

The isolated RNA, all of it, was reverse transcribed, so expressed TCRB transcripts were what got sequenced. The protocol was immunoSEQ multiplex PCR, while the TCRdb copy is restricted to in-frame clones and leaves out a portion. The data show approximately 150,000 clones, roughly 10% seen once. These receptors' antigens are unknown. The specimen was central memory CD4+ T cells from blood. These receptors came from a man aged 25-45 years with type 1 diabetes.

This clone was counted a few times. This chain links TRBV2 with TRBJ1-4, with 7 bases fitting TRBD1. CDR1 SNHLY and CDR2 FYNNEI come from the germline V gene. Trimming took 7 bases from V and 7 from J; bases not matched to a gene: 6. CDR3 length: 13 residues. CDR3 DNA: TGTGCCAGCATCCGAGCAGGGGGTGAAAAACTGTTTTTT. It encodes CASIRAGGEKLFF.

The genes are TRBV4-2 and TRBJ2-1, with TRBD2 matching over 7 bases. The V gene's germline CDR1 is LGHNA and CDR2 YNFKEQ. There are 15 residues in the CDR3. Trimming removed 6 bases from V and 2 bases from J; junction bases left unmatched: 7. The chain's CDR3 is CASRLSGDPYNEQFF. As DNA, the CDR3 is TGTGCCAGCAGATTGAGCGGGGACCCCTACAATGAGCAGTTCTTC.

This clone was observed a handful of times. The genes are TRBV5-8 and TRBJ1-1; no reliable D call. Trimming stripped 3 bases from V and 0 bases from J, with 12 bases between. The CDR3 loop spans 15 amino acids. Germline V gene data show CDR1 as SGHTS and CDR2 as YDEGEE. CDR3 DNA: TGTGCCAGCAGCTCCTCAATCCTAATGAACACTGAAGCTTTCTTT. Protein: CASSSSILMNTEAFF.

The chain combines TRBV4-2 with TRBJ2-6, with 7 bases aligning to TRBD2. The CDR3 has 18 residues. The V gene's germline CDR1 is LGHNA and CDR2 YNFKEQ. Unmatched junction bases numbered 6, after V lost 0 bases and J lost 1 base. The CDR3 loop is CASSQEITSASGANVLTF. DNA of the CDR3: TGTGCCAGCAGCCAAGAGATCACTAGCGCTTCTGGGGCCAACGTCCTGACTTTC.

The rearrangement uses TRBV5-1 and TRBJ2-5; TRBD2 matches 7 bases. CDR1 and CDR2 from the germline V gene are SGHRS and YFSETQ. The trim removed 3 bases at V and 5 bases at J, leaving 16 bases unmatched. CDR3 length: 17 residues. DNA of the CDR3: TGCGCCAGCAGCTGGAAGACTCAGGGAGGGGTAGCCGAGACCCAGTACTTC. Encoded protein: CASSWKTQGGVAETQYF.

The chain uses TRBV11-2 and TRBJ2-1; D unclear. Trimming took off 5 bases at V and 3 bases at J, with 8 bases between the two ends. From germline, CDR1 is SGHAT and CDR2 FQNNGV. This CDR3 is built from 13 residues. The CDR3 loop is CASSPSNYNEQFF. In DNA form, the CDR3 reads TGTGCCAGCAGCCCCAGTAACTACAATGAGCAGTTCTTC.

This clone was picked up a small number of times. V gene TRBV29-1 combines with J gene TRBJ1-1, with a possible D match to TRBD1 (5 bases). Germline loops: CDR1 SQVTM, CDR2 ANQGSEA. The CDR3 is 13 residues long. CDR3 sequence (DNA): TGCAGTGGAGCGCGGGGTGGGGGCACTGAAGCTTTCTTT. It codes for CSGARGGGTEAFF. The entire variable domain, with the rest obtained from reference TRBV29-1 and TRBJ1-1, is as follows: SAVISQKPSRDICQRGTSLTIQCQVDSQVTMMFWYRQQPGQSLTLIATANQGSEATYESGFVIDKFPISRPNLTFSTLTVSNMSPEDSSIYLCSGARGGGTEAFFGQGTRLTVV.

This clone was seen only a few times. V usage is TRBV9 and J usage is TRBJ2-2, with TRBD1 matching 7 bases. The CDR3 length is 15 residues. Losses at the gene ends were 1 base for V and 3 bases for J; bases not matched to a gene: 3. CDR1 and CDR2 from the germline V gene are SGDLS and YYNGEE. CDR3 sequence (DNA): TGTGCCAGCAGCGTACACAGGGGAGACACCGGGGAGCTGTTTTTT. This encodes CASSVHRGDTGELFF.

This clone has a handful of counts. The V gene is TRBV19, the J gene TRBJ2-1, with TRBD2 matching over 9 bases. V was clipped by 4 bases and J by 7 bases; unmatched bases: 8. The CDR3 runs to 15 residues. CDR1 and CDR2 from the germline V gene are LNHDA and SQIVND (reference sequence). CDR3 residues: CASSRYGGGENEQFF. DNA of the CDR3: TGTGCCAGTAGTAGGTACGGCGGGGGGGAGAATGAGCAGTTCTTC.

This clone was detected a few times. The chain joins TRBV2 to TRBJ2-1; maybe TRBD1 (6 bases). The V end lost 6 bases, the J end lost 9 bases, and 15 bases lay between the germline ends. CDR1 and CDR2 from the germline V gene are SNHLY and FYNNEI. The CDR3 contains 13 residues. This CDR3 reads CASRQGEDTEQFF. DNA of the CDR3: TGTGCCAGCAGACAGGGAGAAGATACTGAGCAGTTCTTC.

A few counts support this clone. The chain is built from TRBV9 and TRBJ1-2; D is possibly TRBD1 (5 bases). This CDR3 has 13 residues. Germline V gene lookup returns CDR1 SGDLS and CDR2 YYNGEE. Trimming stripped 4 bases from V and 3 bases from J, with 10 bases between. This CDR3 reads CASSTRVDYGYTF. DNA of the CDR3: TGTGCCAGCAGCACCAGGGTGGACTATGGCTACACCTTC.

The V gene is TRBV27, the J gene TRBJ2-4, with D perhaps TRBD1 (6 bases). Deletions cut 5 bases from V and 0 bases from J, with 11 bases between. The CDR3 contains 15 residues. CDR1 and CDR2 from the germline V gene are MNHEY and SMNVEV (reference sequence). The CDR3 spells CASSVTGLAKNIQYF. The CDR3 coding sequence is TGTGCCAGCAGTGTCACAGGGCTAGCCAAAAACATTCAGTACTTC.

The rearrangement links TRBV28 to TRBJ2-7, with TRBD1 matching 10 bases. Germline trimming cut 8 bases from V and 3 bases from J; bases unmatched to any gene: 13. The CDR3 is 16 residues long. From germline, CDR1 is MDHEN and CDR2 SYDVKM. DNA for the CDR3: TGTGCCAGCCGAACCCAACGACGGGACAGGGGCTACGAGCAGTACTTC. Protein product: CASRTQRRDRGYEQYF.

This clone was counted once. V is TRBV11-1 and J is TRBJ2-5, with D uncertain. The CDR3 consists of 11 residues. The germline CDR1 and CDR2 sequences are SGHAT and FQDESV (reference sequence). V was pared by 4 bases and J by 5 bases, with 5 bases between. The DNA of the CDR3 is TGTGCCAGCAGCTCCCCGGAGACCCAGTACTTC. Its protein is CASSSPETQYF.

This clone was found a few times. The gene calls are TRBV4-3 and TRBJ2-2; TRBD2 aligns across 12 bases. CDR3 length: 16 amino acids. V lost 2 bases to trimming and J lost 6 bases; unmatched junction nucleotides: 4. Germline lookup yields CDR1 LGHNA and CDR2 YSLEER. DNA of the CDR3: TGCGCCAGCAGCCAATCCACTAGCGGGGGGTCCGGGGAGCTGTTTTTT. Encoded protein: CASSQSTSGGSGELFF.

In DNA form, the CDR3 reads TGTGCCTGGAGTTATGCGGCGCTTGAGAACACTGAAGCTTTCTTT. Amino acids: CAWSYAALENTEAFF. This chain connects TRBV30 to TRBJ1-1, with no clear D. Germline CDR1 and CDR2: GTSNPN and SVGIG (reference sequence). The CDR3 is made up of 15 amino acids. The V and J ends lost 2 bases and 1 base respectively, with 14 bases between them.

This clone was seen only a few times. The V gene is TRBV4-3, the J gene TRBJ2-7; 10 bases align to TRBD2. Germline CDR1 is LGHNA and CDR2 is YSLEER. CDR3 length equals 16 residues. V shed 1 base and J 2 bases; nucleotides not matched to a gene: 5. CDR3 DNA: TGCGCCAGCAGCCAAGGGACTAGCGGACGAGCCTACGAGCAGTACTTC. Protein: CASSQGTSGRAYEQYF.

The chain uses TRBV6-1 and TRBJ2-6; TRBD2 is a possible D gene (7 bases). Deletions cut 0 bases from V and 3 bases from J, with 12 bases between. The germline CDR1 and CDR2 sequences are MNHNS and SASEGT. The CDR3 is 17 residues long. CDR3 residues: CASSEASGGDGANVLTF. CDR3 bases: TGTGCCAGCAGTGAAGCGTCGGGGGGCGATGGGGCCAACGTCCTGACTTTC.

The V and J genes are TRBV5-1 and TRBJ2-5, with D maybe TRBD1 (5 bases). Trimming cost V 0 bases and J 0 bases, with 9 bases left between them. The CDR3 has 15 amino acids. Germline assignment: CDR1 SGHRS and CDR2 YFSETQ. CDR3 protein: CASSLGSGYQETQYF. CDR3 in DNA: TGCGCCAGCAGCTTGGGTTCAGGGTACCAAGAGACCCAGTACTTC.

This clone was counted between two and nine times. The V and J genes are TRBV6-5 and TRBJ2-2; 9 bases are shared with TRBD1. Germline CDR1 MNHEY, CDR2 SVGAGI. Trimming at V came to 7 bases and at J to 7 bases, leaving 7 bases not matched to a gene. The length of the CDR3 is 14 residues. CDR3 region: CASTRQGDGGELFF. CDR3 nucleotide sequence: TGTGCCAGCACACGACAGGGGGACGGCGGGGAGCTGTTTTTT.